This TCR beta chain was recorded in a study of blood T cell repertoires in COVID-19. The CDR3 contains 14 residues. The V gene lost 7 bases and the J gene lost 8 bases, with 17 bases spanning the gap. Germline CDR1 PRHDT, CDR2 FYEKMQ (reference sequence). Repertoires were generated with immunoSEQ multiplex PCR, while TCRdb's copy carries only in-frame clones and drops some. Of about 85,000 clones in the sample, 90% were seen once. The chain combines TRBV13 with TRBJ1-4; perhaps TRBD1 as D (5 bases). Sequencing input: peripheral blood. This TCR came from a woman of 80 years or more with active or convalescent COVID-19. The CDR3 protein is CASTGGGFREKLFF. CDR3 bases: TGTGCCAGCACCGGGGGGGGATTTCGAGAAAAACTGTTTTTT.